These 20 T cell receptor beta chains share one sample of origin, sequenced in a study of metastatic and nonmetastatic thyroid tumors. No patient had received any treatment before thyroid surgery. TCRdb re-analyzed the PCR reads using MiXCR. The sample lists thousands of clones; approximately 30% were seen once. The sample comprised adjacent normal tissue. All receptors derive from a female donor with papillary thyroid cancer or a benign thyroid nodule (not recorded which). Some clones in this sample may be carry-over from other donors' samples.

The chain carries TRBV2 and TRBJ2-7, with D tentatively TRBD2 (6 bases). The CDR3 covers 14 residues. V shed 7 bases and J shed 4 bases, with 17 bases lying between them. Germline CDR1 and CDR2: SNHLY and FYNNEI. As DNA, the CDR3 is TGTGCCAGCAATTCAGACCGGGACTCGTACGAGCAGTACTTC. Its protein is CASNSDRDSYEQYF.

The V and J genes are TRBV10-3 and TRBJ1-5, with D perhaps matching TRBD1 (5 bases). V was cut by 8 bases and J by 0 bases, with 11 bases left in between. The germline V gene encodes CDR1 ENHRY and CDR2 SYGVKD. The CDR3 contains 14 residues. CDR3 DNA sequence: TGTGCCATCGGGACCGGTGATAGCAATCAGCCCCAGCATTTT. Translated, it gives CAIGTGDSNQPQHF.

By share, this clone ranks as medium-sized. The chain has TRBV2 and TRBJ2-1; TRBD1 agrees at 8 bases. Germline V CDR1 and CDR2: SNHLY, FYNNEI. The length of the CDR3 is 14 residues. V gave up 11 bases and J gave up 3 bases; unmatched junction bases: 9. In DNA form, the CDR3 reads TGTGCCGGGATGACAGGGGACGACTACAATGAGCAGTTCTTC. Protein sequence: CAGMTGDDYNEQFF.

By sample share, this clone is large. The chain is built from TRBV2 and TRBJ2-7; 8 positions match TRBD1. Trimming at V came to 6 bases and at J to 2 bases, leaving 9 bases not matched to a gene. Germline values: CDR1 SNHLY, CDR2 FYNNEI. CDR3 length: 15 amino acids. This CDR3 reads CASRVDRENPYEQYF. CDR3 bases: TGTGCCAGCAGGGTGGACAGGGAAAACCCCTACGAGCAGTACTTC. Together with reference TRBV2 and TRBJ2-7, the CDR3 gives the full variable domain: EPEVTQTPSHQVTQMGQEVILRCVPISNHLYFYWYRQILGQKVEFLVSFYNNEISEKSEIFDDQFSVERPDGSNFTLKIRSTKLEDSAMYFCASRVDRENPYEQYFGPGTRLTVT.

The chain has TRBV4-1 and TRBJ2-2, with D possibly being TRBD1 (5 bases). V gave up 0 bases and J gave up 4 bases, with 12 bases separating them. Germline loops: CDR1 MGHRA, CDR2 YSYEKL. There are 16 residues in the CDR3. The CDR3 is CASSQEGQGLTGELFF. The DNA for the CDR3 is TGCGCCAGCAGCCAAGAGGGGCAGGGTCTCACCGGGGAGCTGTTTTTT.

V usage is TRBV3-1 and J usage is TRBJ1-1, with D unresolved. The CDR3 spans 16 residues. Germline values: CDR1 LGHDT, CDR2 YNNKEL (reference sequence). With 1 base removed from V and 4 bases from J, the gap between germline ends came to 16 bases. The DNA of the CDR3 is TGTGCCAGCAGCCAAGTCGGTAGTTGTATGTCCACTGAAGCTTTCTTT. Its translation: CASSQVGSCMSTEAFF. The full variable domain, in which reference TRBV3-1 and TRBJ1-1 provide the parts outside the CDR3, is DTAVSQTPKYLVTQMGNDKSIKCEQNLGHDTMYWYKQDSKKFLKIMFSYNNKELIINETVPNRFSPKSPDKAHLNLHINSLELGDSAVYFCASSQVGSCMSTEAFFGQGTRLTVV.

V gene TRBV6-1 combines with J gene TRBJ2-3, with D tentatively TRBD1 (5 bases). CDR1 and CDR2 from the germline V gene are MNHNS and SASEGT. Trimming shortened V by 7 bases and J by 5 bases, and 22 bases separated the two germline ends. The CDR3 extends over 16 amino acids. Here the CDR3 reads CASTSIGADHRDTQYF. CDR3 coding DNA: TGTGCCAGCACTTCTATTGGGGCGGATCACCGAGATACGCAGTATTTT.

By share, this clone ranks as medium-sized. This CDR3 is CASSLWEGGGADTQYF. CDR3 DNA sequence: TGTGCCAGCAGTTTATGGGAGGGGGGAGGAGCAGATACGCAGTATTTT. The genes are TRBV28 and TRBJ2-3, with D perhaps TRBD1 or TRBD2 (6 bases each). CDR1 is MDHEN and CDR2 is SYDVKM in the germline V gene. Trimming shortened V by 0 bases and J by 4 bases, and 14 bases separated the two germline ends. CDR3 length equals 16 residues.

This sequence joins TRBV27 and TRBJ1-1, with D unresolved. CDR3 length: 16 amino acids. The V and J ends lost 6 bases and 0 bases respectively, with 17 bases between them. CDR1 is MNHEY, CDR2 SMNVEV, per germline (reference sequence). CDR3 in amino acids: CASSPSLGHMNTEAFF. The CDR3 DNA is TGTGCCAGCAGCCCCTCCCTCGGTCATATGAACACTGAAGCTTTCTTT.

The chain is built from TRBV5-1 and TRBJ1-3; D uncertain. This CDR3 is 17 amino acids long. The V gene lost 2 bases and the J gene lost 0 bases, with 15 bases spanning the gap. Germline V lookup: CDR1 SGHRS, CDR2 YFSETQ. CDR3 coding DNA: TGCGCCAGCAGCTTCTACAGTGGGATCTCCTCTGGAAACACCATATATTTT. Translation: CASSFYSGISSGNTIYF.

Comment on this clone: A much bigger clone sits one base away, suggesting this may be a read error. The V call is TRBV27, the J call TRBJ2-6, with D unclear. The V end was cut by 3 bases, the J end by 0 bases, with 12 bases between. CDR1 is MNHEY and CDR2 is SMNVEV in the germline V gene (reference sequence). The CDR3 is made up of 17 amino acids. This chain's CDR3 is CASSFLRSSSGANVLTF. CDR3 nucleotide sequence: TGTGCCAGCAGTTTCCTCCGCTCGAGCTCTGGGGCCAACGTCCTGACTTTC.

This clone has only a few counts. This rearrangement joins TRBV6-1 to TRBJ2-2; 9 positions match TRBD1. This CDR3 spans 15 amino acids. The germline gives CDR1 MNHNS, CDR2 SASEGT. V lost 5 bases to trimming and J lost 4 bases; unmatched junction nucleotides: 5. This CDR3 is CASSPGQGITGELFF. The DNA for the CDR3 is TGTGCCAGCAGTCCAGGACAGGGGATCACCGGGGAGCTGTTTTTT.

This clone was picked up a small number of times. Additional DNA sequences in this sample encode the identical CDR3. The chain recombines TRBV6-1 with TRBJ1-5; no firm D call. V was trimmed by 1 base and J by 4 bases, leaving 8 bases between them. Germline-derived CDR1 and CDR2 are MNHNS and SASEGT. CDR3 size: 14 residues. The CDR3 DNA reads TGTGCCAGCAGTGAAGGGGTTAGAAATCAGCCCCAGCATTTT. Protein: CASSEGVRNQPQHF.

This clone was seen a handful of times. This chain joins TRBV27 and TRBJ2-2; D is unresolved. CDR3 length equals 13 residues. The germline CDR1 and CDR2 sequences are MNHEY and SMNVEV (reference sequence). Deletions cut 5 bases from V and 9 bases from J, with 13 bases between. CDR3 loop: CASSVDWSWELFF. The CDR3 DNA follows: TGTGCCAGCAGTGTCGATTGGTCCTGGGAGCTGTTTTTT.

This clone was seen a few times. V and J are TRBV6-1 and TRBJ2-7, with 10 bases that match TRBD1. The length of the CDR3 is 12 residues. Germline CDR1 reads MNHNS; CDR2 reads SASEGT. With V trimmed by 8 bases and J by 4 bases, 2 bases remained unmatched. The CDR3 DNA reads TGTGCCAGCCGGGGACAGGGGTACGAGCAGTACTTC. Its translation is CASRGQGYEQYF.

This clone was recorded at least ten times. A much larger clone differs by one base, so this may be a read error. V gene TRBV6-5 combines with J gene TRBJ2-2; D perhaps matches TRBD2 (5 bases). Looked up from germline, CDR1 is MNHEY and CDR2 is SVGAGI. There are 16 residues in the CDR3. Here the CDR3 DNA reads TGTGCCAGCAGTTACTCGTGGTGTGCGAACACCGGGGAGCTGTCTTTT. This translates into CASSYSWCANTGELSF.

This chain connects TRBV27 to TRBJ2-5, with D hard to call. Germline CDR1 is MNHEY and CDR2 is SMNVEV (reference sequence). The CDR3 extends over 17 amino acids. Trimming took 6 bases from V and 4 from J, leaving 24 bases between them. Here the CDR3 DNA reads TGTGCCAGCAGACCCCGTTCCGCCAGCACCATGGGAGAGACCCAGTACTTC. Translation gives CASRPRSASTMGETQYF.

In this sample, this clone turned up a few times. The chain links TRBV12-3 or TRBV12-4 to TRBJ1-2; 9 positions agree with TRBD1. The CDR3 loop spans 14 amino acids. With 5 bases clipped from V and 3 bases from J, the junction kept 4 bases outside the gene matches. In DNA form, the CDR3 reads TGTGCCAGCAGTCGGACAGGGGTTTACTATGGCTACACCTTC. Translating gives CASSRTGVYYGYTF.

The count of this clone is one. The rearrangement links TRBV20-1 to TRBJ2-7; perhaps TRBD2 as D (5 bases). Germline values: CDR1 DFQATT, CDR2 SNEGSKA (reference sequence). V was shortened by 6 bases and J by 2 bases, with 26 bases between the two germline ends. The CDR3 runs 17 residues. The CDR3 coding sequence is TGCAGTGCCCCCGATTTTTGGGCAGGAGGCCTACCCTACGAGCAGTACTTC. It yields the protein CSAPDFWAGGLPYEQYF.

This clone is labeled medium-sized. The CDR3 protein is CSARGTGPGTEAFF. CDR3 coding DNA: TGCAGTGCTAGGGGGACAGGCCCGGGAACTGAAGCTTTCTTT. The V gene is TRBV20-1, the J gene TRBJ1-1; TRBD1 aligns across 8 bases. Germline V lookup: CDR1 DFQATT, CDR2 SNEGSKA (reference sequence). Losses at the gene ends were 3 bases for V and 5 bases for J; bases not matched to a gene: 8. The CDR3 length is 14 residues.